This entry lists 10 T cell receptor beta chains sequenced from one sample in a study of beta chain features in type 1 diabetes. Expressed TCRB transcripts were sequenced after all isolated RNA was converted to cDNA. Here immunoSEQ multiplex PCR was the method, and the copy in TCRdb shows in-frame clones only, minus some. The sample consists of 310,000 or so clones, 11% of them appearing once. Sequencing was performed on naive CD4+ T cells from blood. These receptors all come from a young woman in good health.

CDR3 loop: CASSQVSGRFNTGELFF. The CDR3 bases are TGCGCCAGCAGCCAAGTTAGCGGGAGATTTAACACCGGGGAGCTGTTTTTT. This rearrangement joins TRBV4-3 to TRBJ2-2; TRBD2 matches at 9 bases. Germline V gives CDR1 LGHNA, CDR2 YSLEER. V trimming: 1 base; J trimming: 2 bases; junction bases outside the gene matches: 5. The CDR3 consists of 17 residues.

The chain is built from TRBV28 and TRBJ2-1; D uncertain. The CDR3 consists of 11 residues. V dropped 6 bases and J dropped 8 bases, with 8 bases sitting between them. CDR1 and CDR2 from the germline V gene are MDHEN and SYDVKM. The CDR3: CASSPYYEQFF. Here the CDR3 DNA reads TGTGCCAGCAGCCCTTATTATGAGCAGTTCTTC.

The rearrangement uses TRBV7-2 and TRBJ2-3; 10 positions agree with TRBD2. This CDR3 contains 15 residues. Trimming took 5 bases from V and 6 from J; bases not matched to a gene: 8. CDR1 SGHTA and CDR2 FQGNSA come from the germline V gene. The CDR3 here is CASSRPSGSLDTQYF. In DNA form, the CDR3 reads TGTGCCAGCAGCCGACCTAGCGGGAGTTTGGATACGCAGTATTTT.

This clone was seen a handful of times. The chain is built from TRBV7-2 and TRBJ2-3; 13 bases align to TRBD2. CDR1 and CDR2 from the germline V gene are SGHTA and FQGNSA. The trim removed 5 bases at V and 2 bases at J, leaving 4 bases unmatched. The CDR3 is made up of 16 amino acids. As DNA, the CDR3 is TGTGCCAGCAGCACGGGACTAGCGGGGAACACAGATACGCAGTATTTT. Encoded protein: CASSTGLAGNTDTQYF.

This clone was recorded a few times. The V and J genes are TRBV6-4 and TRBJ2-1; maybe TRBD1 (6 bases). Trimming took off 4 bases at V and 0 bases at J, with 10 bases between the two ends. This CDR3 is 15 amino acids long. Germline assignment: CDR1 MRHNA and CDR2 SNTAGT. CDR3 residues: CASSASGVSYNEQFF. The CDR3 DNA follows: TGTGCCAGCAGTGCCTCAGGGGTCTCCTACAATGAGCAGTTCTTC.

This clone was recorded a few times. The rearrangement joins TRBV19 to TRBJ1-1; 9 positions agree with TRBD1. This CDR3 has 13 amino acids. The V gene end was trimmed by 9 bases and the J gene end by 5 bases; junction bases not matched to a gene: 7. The germline CDR1 and CDR2 sequences are LNHDA and SQIVND (reference sequence). The chain's CDR3 is CASGQGIRTEAFF. CDR3 nucleotides: TGTGCCAGCGGACAGGGGATAAGGACTGAAGCTTTCTTT.

The chain is built from TRBV28 and TRBJ1-5; 7 bases fit TRBD1. Germline CDR1 MDHEN, CDR2 SYDVKM. The CDR3 spans 16 residues. V lost 6 bases, J lost 3 bases, and 11 bases stayed unmatched. The CDR3 nucleotides are TGTGCCAGCAGGGCACTCGGGACAGCTTACAATCAGCCCCAGCATTTT. Translation: CASRALGTAYNQPQHF.

V gene TRBV19 combines with J gene TRBJ1-1; TRBD1 aligns across 8 bases. CDR3 length: 14 amino acids. The ends lost 4 bases at V and 2 bases at J; junction bases unmatched: 3. Per the germline V gene, CDR1 is LNHDA and CDR2 is SQIVND (reference sequence). The DNA for the CDR3 is TGTGCCAGTAGTAGACAGGGGCCCAACACTGAAGCTTTCTTT. Translating gives CASSRQGPNTEAFF.

This clone has just a few counts. DNA for the CDR3: TGCAACGTGGGGGGACCCCCCACAGATACGCAGTATTTT. Residues: CNVGGPPTDTQYF. The rearrangement joins TRBV29-1 to TRBJ2-3; TRBD2 is a possible D gene (6 bases). Germline CDR1 is SQVTM and CDR2 is ANQGSEA. The CDR3 loop spans 13 amino acids.

The chain couples TRBV5-1 to TRBJ2-1; possible D gene TRBD1, 8 bases. This CDR3 spans 19 amino acids. Germline lookup yields CDR1 SGHRS and CDR2 YFSETQ. The V end was cut by 3 bases, the J end by 5 bases, with 27 bases between. CDR3 DNA: TGCGCCAGCAGCTCGCTAAGGACAGGGCTGCGGGGGACACACAATGAGCAGTTCTTC. Protein: CASSSLRTGLRGTHNEQFF.